The sequence of this T cell receptor beta chain was determined in a study of human CD4 T cells and Enterobacteriaceae. This clone was counted a few times. The memory gate held CD4+ cells that were not CD45RA+CCR7+CD95- naive cells, over 95% pure. Healthy donors' blood was sourced from blood donation centers in Switzerland. Total CD4+ T cells and monocytes came from CD4/CD14 microbead positive selection. Before sorting, cells positive for CD8, CD14, CD16, CD56, CD19 or bright CD25 were removed. V was shortened by 3 bases and J by 4 bases, with 9 bases between the two germline ends. Germline CDR1 is GTSNPN and CDR2 is SVGIG (reference sequence). The CDR3 is made up of 12 amino acids. Ex vivo total memory CD4+ cells were sequenced at deep level. Data came from immunoSEQ multiplex PCR; TCRdb stores just in-frame clones and leaves some out. The table includes tens of thousands of clones, 70% to 85% detected once.

Sequences were obtained from memory CD4+ T cells from blood. The TCR comes from a human donor in good health. V is TRBV30 and J is TRBJ1-1; perhaps TRBD1 as D (6 bases). The DNA for the CDR3 is TGTGCCTGGAGCCCAGGGGCCACTGAAGCTTTCTTT. Its translation: CAWSPGATEAFF.